The 3 T cell receptor beta chains listed next were all sequenced from one sample in a study of Graves' ophthalmopathy and Graves' hyperthyroidism. Amplification of the TCR beta CDR3 regions used RNA transcripts (as template). First-round RT-PCR used HTBI primers; second-round multiplex PCR followed. TCRdb called the multiplex PCR reads again in MiXCR, with one record for every CDR3 protein. This table holds around 670,000 distinct CDR3 sequences, about 44% found once. Source material: peripheral blood. These TCRs come from an adult man with Graves' ophthalmopathy.

Notes on this clonotype: One end of the junction fails to match germline, which may point to a read error. The rearrangement joins TRBV25-1 to TRBJ2-7; a weak D match, TRBD2 (5 bases). CDR3 length: 13 residues. Germline CDR1 MGHDK, CDR2 SYGVNS. The CDR3 DNA reads as TGTGCCGGCAGCGAGATCGGGGTTCCGAAGCAGTACTTC. Its translation is CAGSEIGVPKQYF.

This chain uses TRBV9 with TRBJ2-7, with TRBD1 matching 10 bases. V trimming: 4 bases; J trimming: 6 bases; junction bases outside the gene matches: 7. Germline V lookup: CDR1 SGDLS, CDR2 YYNGEE. The CDR3 runs 14 residues. In DNA form, the CDR3 reads TGTGCCAGCAGCATCGGACAGGGGGGGCGCGAGCAGTACTTC. Encoded protein: CASSIGQGGREQYF.

This chain connects TRBV11-2 to TRBJ1-4; D not certain. V lost 0 bases and J 1 base, leaving 12 bases between the germline ends. Germline V CDR1 and CDR2: SGHAT, FQNNGV. There are 17 residues in the CDR3. The CDR3 protein is CASSLEDGWRTNEKLFF. CDR3 coding DNA: TGTGCCAGCAGCTTAGAAGACGGATGGAGAACTAATGAAAAACTGTTTTTT.